This T cell receptor beta chain appears in the sequencing data of a study of chemoradiotherapy in HPV16-positive cancers. Study in general: Functional T-cell assays on a couple of HPV16-positive patients' cells defined candidate HPV-specific clones and common TCR motifs. Study-wide points: Candidate HPV-specific clones and E7-related TCR motifs grew in tumor during treatment.

Over chemoradiotherapy, repertoires were sampled more than once. The CDR3 has 15 residues. Germline CDR1 and CDR2: LNHNV and YYDKDF (reference sequence). V dropped 0 bases and J dropped 4 bases, with 10 bases sitting between them. Sequenced by immunoSEQ multiplex PCR; TCRdb stores in-frame clones only, minus some. The table includes roughly 13,000 clones, roughly 69% detected once. Notes on this clone: Its antigen is currently unknown.

The chain has TRBV15 and TRBJ1-3, with D maybe TRBD1 (5 bases). This TCR was recovered from a human donor with HPV-associated anogenital cancer. The sample was collected from a patient who underwent chemoradiotherapy. CDR3 region: CATSRDRTRGNTIYF. CDR3 in DNA: TGTGCCACCAGCAGAGATAGGACAAGAGGAAACACCATATATTTT.